The 2 T cell receptor beta chains below were found in one sample sequenced in a study of human T cells and chemical hapten exposure. TCRdb reprocessed the RACE reads via MiXCR and lists one record per CDR3 protein. The profile shows around 350,000 distinct CDR3 sequences, 5.5% of them singletons. Time point given: pre-sensitization, week 0. The treatment is: therapeutic diphenylcyclopropenone sensitization with weekly scalp DPC. The sample in question was whole blood, obtained in connection with sensitization to the hapten diphenylcyclopropenone (DPC). The receptors derive from a woman younger than 30 with alopecia areata. Some clones in this sample may be carry-over from other donors' samples.

This clonotype was counted between two and nine times. The V call is TRBV20-1, the J call TRBJ1-2; 7 bases are a match to TRBD1. Germline V gene data show CDR1 as DFQATT and CDR2 as SNEGSKA (reference sequence). The CDR3 covers 12 residues. Trimming cost V 3 bases and J 6 bases; bases outside gene matches: 4. CDR3 residues: CSARTGRNGYTF. CDR3 bases: TGCAGTGCTAGGACAGGGCGCAATGGCTACACCTTC.

At least ten counts were recorded for this clonotype. The chain carries TRBV24-1 and TRBJ2-1, with D perhaps TRBD1 (6 bases). The V gene's germline CDR1 is KGHDR and CDR2 SFDVKD. The CDR3 consists of 15 residues. Trimming pared 3 bases from V and 11 bases from J, leaving 19 bases between. The CDR3 DNA reads TGTGCCACCAGTGATCTGAAGTCAGGGGAGTTGAAGCAGTTCTTC. Protein sequence: CATSDLKSGELKQFF.